What follows are 27 T cell receptor beta chains derived from one specimen sequenced in a study of T cell responses to AZD1222 COVID-19 vaccine. Profiling relied on immunoSEQ multiplex PCR, and the TCRdb table lists in-frame clones only, not all of them. The sample lists about 270,000 clones, approximately 94% occurring once. The source material was peripheral blood, sampled 28 days after the second AZD1222 dose. The receptor set was obtained from an adult who received the AZD1222 COVID-19 vaccine.

The chain uses TRBV4-1 and TRBJ2-7, with 12 bases matching TRBD2. This CDR3 is built from 15 residues. Germline CDR1 and CDR2: MGHRA and YSYEKL. V trimming: 1 base; J trimming: 9 bases; junction bases outside the gene matches: 7. The CDR3 bases are TGCGCCAGCAGCCAAGGACTAGCGGGAGTAGGCGTGCAGTACTTC. The encoded protein is CASSQGLAGVGVQYF.

The genes are TRBV5-8 and TRBJ2-1; 7 bases line up with TRBD2. The CDR3 is 14 amino acids. CDR1 SGHTS and CDR2 YDEGEE come from the germline V gene. The ends lost 1 base at V and 6 bases at J; junction bases unmatched: 4. CDR3 sequence: CASSLWGGFNEQFF. The CDR3 DNA reads as TGTGCCAGCAGCTTGTGGGGGGGATTCAATGAGCAGTTCTTC. Looking up the rest from reference TRBV5-8 and TRBJ2-1 gives the full variable domain: EAGVTQSPTHLIKTRGQQATLRCSPISGHTSVYWYQQALGLGLQFLLWYDEGEERNRGNFPPRFSGRQFPNYSSELNVNALELEDSALYLCASSLWGGFNEQFFGPGTRLTVL.

The chain links TRBV5-1 to TRBJ1-6; 8 bases are shared with TRBD1. The CDR3 has 16 amino acids. J was trimmed by 10 bases and V by 4 bases; bases with no gene match: 13. Per germline, CDR1 SGHRS and CDR2 YFSETQ. The chain's CDR3 is CASSIGQGSFESPLHF. The CDR3, as DNA: TGCGCCAGCAGCATTGGACAGGGAAGTTTCGAATCACCCCTCCACTTT.

In its sample, this clone was seen once. The rearrangement joins TRBV5-1 to TRBJ2-3, with 7 bases matching TRBD2. The V segment lost 4 bases and the J segment 2 bases; nucleotides outside the gene matches: 7. The germline V gene has CDR1 SGHRS and CDR2 YFSETQ. CDR3 length: 15 amino acids. CDR3 amino acids: CASSQGGTITDTQYF. In nucleotides, the CDR3 is TGCGCCAGCAGCCAGGGTGGGACTATCACAGATACGCAGTATTTT.

The CDR3 region has the DNA TGTGCCATCAGTGGATCACGGGAGTCTAATGAAAAACTGTTTTTT. Its protein is CAISGSRESNEKLFF. The rearrangement uses TRBV10-3 and TRBJ1-4; D is unclear. The germline V gene has CDR1 ENHRY and CDR2 SYGVKD. V lost 4 bases to trimming and J lost 3 bases, with 12 bases between them. The CDR3 is 15 residues long.

The chain carries TRBV28 and TRBJ2-3; 7 bases fit TRBD2. J was trimmed by 6 bases and V by 3 bases; bases with no gene match: 12. This CDR3 has 16 residues. Germline-derived CDR1 and CDR2 are MDHEN and SYDVKM. CDR3 bases: TGTGCCAGCAGTTTTGTTGGCGGGAGTCTTTGGGATACGCAGTATTTT. Its protein is CASSFVGGSLWDTQYF.

The chain uses TRBV7-9 and TRBJ1-1, with TRBD1 as a possible D gene (6 bases). The CDR3 loop spans 12 amino acids. Looked up from germline, CDR1 is SEHNR and CDR2 is FQNEAQ (reference sequence). V dropped 5 bases and J dropped 11 bases, with 15 bases sitting between them. The CDR3 nucleotides read TGTGCCAGCAGCAGGACAGAGGTCGGTGCTTTCTTT. This translates into CASSRTEVGAFF.

This clone was seen a single time. V and J are TRBV9 and TRBJ2-6; 9 positions match TRBD1. CDR3 length: 17 residues. Trimming cost V 3 bases and J 0 bases; bases outside gene matches: 4. Germline V gene sequence: CDR1 SGDLS, CDR2 YYNGEE. The CDR3, as DNA: TGTGCCAGCAGCGCGGGACAGGGTCTCTCTGGGGCCAACGTCCTGACTTTC. Protein: CASSAGQGLSGANVLTF.

This sequence joins TRBV14 and TRBJ1-1; 7 positions match TRBD1. The J segment lost 10 bases and the V segment lost 4 bases, leaving 9 bases of the junction unmatched. The germline CDR1 and CDR2 sequences are SGHDN and FVKESK. This CDR3 spans 13 amino acids. The CDR3 reads CASSPNLAGGAFF. The CDR3, as DNA: TGTGCCAGCAGCCCAAATCTGGCAGGGGGAGCTTTCTTT.

The chain is built from TRBV15 and TRBJ1-2, with no clear D. The CDR3 is 16 residues long. The V gene's germline CDR1 is LNHNV and CDR2 YYDKDF (reference sequence). The germline V and J ends were trimmed by 0 bases and 5 bases, with 16 bases remaining between them. Here the CDR3 DNA reads TGTGCCACCAGCAGAGATCGTGGCCTCCTTGATTATGGCTACACCTTC. It translates to CATSRDRGLLDYGYTF.

This chain links TRBV5-1 with TRBJ2-7; perhaps TRBD1 as D (5 bases). CDR1 and CDR2 (germline): SGHRS, YFSETQ. This CDR3 region has 15 residues. V lost 3 bases and J lost 3, with 16 bases in between. The CDR3 bases are TGCGCCAGCAGCTGGCAGGGCGAAGGGTACTACGAGCAGTACTTC. This translates into CASSWQGEGYYEQYF.

This sequence joins TRBV9 and TRBJ2-2; D is unclear. The CDR3 consists of 14 residues. CDR1 SGDLS and CDR2 YYNGEE come from the germline V gene. The ends were cut back, 6 bases at V and 8 bases at J, with 17 bases in the middle. CDR3 residues: CASTAQDPRGELFF. The DNA for the CDR3 is TGTGCCAGCACCGCCCAGGATCCGAGGGGGGAGCTGTTTTTT.

This chain joins TRBV15 and TRBJ1-6; 8 positions agree with TRBD1. Germline CDR1 LNHNV, CDR2 YYDKDF (reference sequence). The J segment lost 10 bases and the V segment lost 3 bases, leaving 2 bases of the junction unmatched. This CDR3 contains 13 residues. DNA of the CDR3: TGTGCCACCAGCAGGACAGGGGAATCACCCCTCCACTTT. Its protein is CATSRTGESPLHF.

The chain has TRBV2 and TRBJ2-2; D remains unclear. The V end lost 6 bases, the J end lost 2 bases, and 7 bases lay between the germline ends. This CDR3 contains 13 residues. Germline V gene data show CDR1 as SNHLY and CDR2 as FYNNEI. The CDR3 reads CASRERNTGELFF. In DNA, the CDR3 is TGTGCCAGCAGAGAACGTAACACCGGGGAGCTGTTTTTT.

This sequence joins TRBV9 and TRBJ2-3; the D call may be TRBD1 or TRBD2 (6 bases each). The CDR3 is made up of 16 amino acids. V was trimmed by 0 bases and J by 2 bases, leaving 13 bases between them. The V gene's germline CDR1 is SGDLS and CDR2 YYNGEE. CDR3 bases: TGTGCCAGCAGCGTAGAGGGGGGTCTCAACACAGATACGCAGTATTTT. It specifies CASSVEGGLNTDTQYF.

The chain recombines TRBV7-6 with TRBJ1-3; a possible D gene is TRBD1 (5 bases). CDR3 length equals 17 residues. CDR1 is SGHVS, CDR2 FNYEAQ, per germline. The V gene lost 2 bases and the J gene lost 0 bases, with 14 bases spanning the gap. The CDR3 region is CASSLLGRANSGNTIYF. DNA for the CDR3: TGTGCCAGCAGCTTATTGGGCAGGGCAAACTCTGGAAACACCATATATTTT. Full variable domain (rest looked up from reference TRBV7-6 and TRBJ1-3): GAGVSQSPRYKVTKRGQDVALRCDPISGHVSLYWYRQALGQGPEFLTYFNYEAQQDKSGLPNDRFSAERPEGSISTLTIQRTEQRDSAMYRCASSLLGRANSGNTIYFGEGSWLTVV.

The genes are TRBV6-4 and TRBJ2-1, with 7 nucleotides matching TRBD1. The germline V gene encodes CDR1 MRHNA and CDR2 SNTAGT. The trim removed 3 bases at V and 1 base at J, leaving 3 bases unmatched. This CDR3 has 15 residues. CDR3 nucleotide sequence: TGTGCCAGCAGTGAGGGCAGGGGGTCCTACAATGAGCAGTTCTTC. Translating gives CASSEGRGSYNEQFF.

This sequence joins TRBV29-1 and TRBJ2-1, with 12 bases aligning to TRBD2. The CDR3 is made up of 14 amino acids. Germline CDR1 and CDR2: SQVTM and ANQGSEA. V shed 6 bases, J shed 4 bases, and the junction held 4 bases outside the gene matches. CDR3 sequence reads: CSVPGTSGYNEQFF. The DNA of the CDR3 is TGCAGCGTCCCCGGGACTAGCGGGTACAATGAGCAGTTCTTC.

The chain couples TRBV19 to TRBJ2-4, with 7 bases lining up with TRBD1. This CDR3 spans 15 amino acids. The trim removed 4 bases at V and 9 bases at J, leaving 12 bases unmatched. Germline V gives CDR1 LNHDA, CDR2 SQIVND (reference sequence). Here the CDR3 DNA reads TGTGCCAGTAGTACTCCTCAACAGGGGCCGGGCATTCAGTACTTC. It codes for CASSTPQQGPGIQYF.

The chain carries TRBV5-1 and TRBJ2-1, with unresolved D. V shed 3 bases and J shed 5 bases, with 12 bases lying between them. Looked up from germline, CDR1 is SGHRS and CDR2 is YFSETQ. The CDR3 contains 14 residues. CDR3 amino acids: CASSSGTGDNEQFF. The CDR3 nucleotides are TGCGCCAGCAGCTCTGGTACGGGCGACAATGAGCAGTTCTTC.

This chain joins TRBV18 and TRBJ2-2, with D hard to call. CDR1 is KGHSH, CDR2 LQKENI, per germline. With 1 base removed from V and 2 bases from J, the gap between germline ends came to 11 bases. The CDR3 loop spans 16 amino acids. This chain's CDR3 is CASSPRQAQNTGELFF. CDR3 nucleotide sequence: TGTGCCAGCTCACCACGGCAGGCCCAAAACACCGGGGAGCTGTTTTTT.

Note on this clone: The same CDR3 can be traced to other DNA sequences in this sample. The chain has TRBV5-4 and TRBJ2-7, with 8 bases matching TRBD1. The CDR3 covers 14 residues. Germline CDR1 and CDR2: SGHNT and YYREEE (reference sequence). J lost 0 bases, V lost 4 bases, and 3 bases had no gene match. DNA for the CDR3: TGTGCCAGCAGCCCGGACAGGGTCTCCTACGAGCAGTACTTC. Amino acid sequence: CASSPDRVSYEQYF.

This chain connects TRBV4-3 to TRBJ2-7; TRBD2 agrees at 9 bases. The CDR3 has 20 amino acids. Trimming at V came to 0 bases and at J to 2 bases, leaving 17 bases not matched to a gene. CDR1 is LGHNA, CDR2 YSLEER, per germline. In DNA form, the CDR3 reads TGCGCCAGCAGCCAAGAGCCCCCCACTACTAGCGGGCACTGGGCCTACGAGCAGTACTTC. Translation: CASSQEPPTTSGHWAYEQYF.

This chain connects TRBV5-1 to TRBJ2-7; 7 bases are shared with TRBD2. Germline loops: CDR1 SGHRS, CDR2 YFSETQ. This CDR3 has 14 residues. Germline trimming cut 4 bases from V and 1 base from J; bases unmatched to any gene: 5. DNA of the CDR3: TGCGCCAGCAGCCCGGGGAGGGGTTCCTACGAGCAGTACTTC. This sequence encodes CASSPGRGSYEQYF.

The chain uses TRBV10-1 and TRBJ1-6, with D perhaps matching TRBD1 (6 bases). The length of the CDR3 is 13 residues. Germline loops: CDR1 WNHNN, CDR2 SYGVQD (reference sequence). Trimming removed 1 base from V and 11 bases from J, with 9 bases in between. CDR3 sequence reads: CASSEFRGTPLHF. CDR3 DNA sequence: TGCGCCAGCAGTGAGTTCAGGGGTACACCCCTCCACTTT.

The genes are TRBV11-2 and TRBJ2-7; 7 bases are shared with TRBD1. Germline V lookup: CDR1 SGHAT, CDR2 FQNNGV. The CDR3 runs to 13 residues. The junction had 4 bases not matched to a gene; V was cut back by 5 bases and J by 3 bases. Here the CDR3 DNA reads TGTGCCAGCAGCGTCGACAGGGTCTACGAGCAGTACTTC. Translation gives CASSVDRVYEQYF.

The chain combines TRBV5-4 with TRBJ1-6; D possibly corresponds to TRBD1 (5 bases). Germline CDR1 reads SGHNT; CDR2 reads YYREEE (reference sequence). The CDR3 runs to 15 residues. V shed 3 bases and J shed 6 bases, with 13 bases lying between them. CDR3 sequence (DNA): TGTGCCAGCAGCTCCCGCAGGGACGGTAATTCACCCCTCCACTTT. This codes for CASSSRRDGNSPLHF.